Shown below are 22 T cell receptor beta chains from a single sample sequenced in a study of blood T cell repertoires in COVID-19. Repertoires were generated with immunoSEQ multiplex PCR, while TCRdb's copy carries only in-frame clones and drops some. The sample includes tens of thousands of clones, roughly 78% of them seen just once. Sequences were obtained from peripheral blood. The receptors here all came from a man aged 70-80 years with acute or convalescent COVID-19.

The chain is built from TRBV4-3 and TRBJ1-2; 9 nucleotides match TRBD1. The CDR3 extends over 16 amino acids. With 3 bases clipped from V and 4 bases from J, the junction kept 9 bases outside the gene matches. CDR1 and CDR2 (germline): LGHNA, YSLEER. The CDR3 DNA follows: TGCGCCAGCAGCCATGGAACAGGGGGCTACGGCTATGGCTACACCTTC. It yields the protein CASSHGTGGYGYGYTF.

The rearrangement joins TRBV24-1 to TRBJ2-1; TRBD1 aligns across 12 bases. CDR3 length: 15 residues. The germline gives CDR1 KGHDR, CDR2 SFDVKD. Losses at the gene ends were 6 bases for V and 5 bases for J; bases not matched to a gene: 4. The CDR3 is CATSPGTGGHNEQFF. CDR3 in DNA: TGTGCCACCAGTCCCGGGACAGGGGGCCACAATGAGCAGTTCTTC.

This clone was counted a single time. The chain is built from TRBV27 and TRBJ2-1, with TRBD2 as a possible D gene (6 bases). Looked up from germline, CDR1 is MNHEY and CDR2 is SMNVEV (reference sequence). V was trimmed by 3 bases and J by 2 bases, leaving 14 bases between them. The CDR3 extends over 16 amino acids. As DNA, the CDR3 is TGTGCCAGCAGTTTGGGCGGGACCCTGACCTACAATGAGCAGTTCTTC. Its translation is CASSLGGTLTYNEQFF.

The V and J genes are TRBV6-5 and TRBJ2-7; 8 bases align to TRBD1. The V gene end was trimmed by 4 bases and the J gene end by 7 bases; junction bases not matched to a gene: 6. Germline lookup yields CDR1 MNHEY and CDR2 SVGAGI. The CDR3 totals 13 residues. The CDR3 DNA follows: TGTGCCAGCAGTTCGGGACAGGCCAGTGAGCAGTACTTC. Translated: CASSSGQASEQYF.

This clone was counted once. This rearrangement joins TRBV19 to TRBJ1-5; D might be TRBD1 (6 bases). Between the trimmed V and J ends, which lost 2 bases and 3 bases, there was a span of 14 bases. Per the germline V gene, CDR1 is LNHDA and CDR2 is SQIVND (reference sequence). This CDR3 region has 16 residues. This chain's CDR3 is CASSIFAGDINQPQHF. In nucleotides, the CDR3 is TGTGCCAGTAGTATATTTGCAGGGGATATCAATCAGCCCCAGCATTTT. Complete variable domain (other parts from reference TRBV19 and TRBJ1-5): DGGITQSPKYLFRKEGQNVTLSCEQNLNHDAMYWYRQDPGQGLRLIYYSQIVNDFQKGDIAEGYSVSREKKESFPLTVTSAQKNPTAFYLCASSIFAGDINQPQHFGDGTRLSIL.

The chain combines TRBV28 with TRBJ2-6, with 9 positions matching TRBD1. CDR1 is MDHEN, CDR2 SYDVKM, per germline. The CDR3 runs to 18 residues. V shed 5 bases, J shed 0 bases, and the junction held 8 bases outside the gene matches. The CDR3 loop reads CASSRSGQGLSGANVLTF. CDR3 DNA: TGTGCCAGCAGTCGCAGTGGACAGGGGCTCTCTGGGGCCAACGTCCTGACTTTC.

J is TRBJ1-2 and V is TRBV19; 7 positions match TRBD1. Trimming removed 5 bases from V and 6 bases from J; junction bases left unmatched: 12. The CDR3 has 15 residues. CDR1 and CDR2 from the germline V gene are LNHDA and SQIVND (reference sequence). CDR3: CASSAEATGTHGYTF. In nucleotides, the CDR3 is TGTGCCAGTAGTGCAGAAGCGACAGGGACCCATGGCTACACCTTC. The full variable domain, its missing parts supplied by reference TRBV19 and TRBJ1-2, is DGGITQSPKYLFRKEGQNVTLSCEQNLNHDAMYWYRQDPGQGLRLIYYSQIVNDFQKGDIAEGYSVSREKKESFPLTVTSAQKNPTAFYLCASSAEATGTHGYTFGSGTRLTVV.

This rearrangement joins TRBV3-1 (or the pseudogene TRBV3-2) to TRBJ1-6, with TRBD1 as a possible D gene (6 bases). Germline V gene lookup returns CDR1 LGHDT and CDR2 YNNKEL (reference sequence). CDR3 length: 16 residues. Trimming took off 1 base at V and 8 bases at J, with 15 bases between the two ends. This chain's CDR3 is CASSQVGGAFHSPLHF. The CDR3 DNA reads TGTGCCAGCAGCCAAGTCGGGGGGGCTTTTCATTCACCCCTCCACTTT.

This clone was observed a handful of times. This chain uses TRBV7-8 with TRBJ1-1, with TRBD1 identical over 10 bases. The CDR3 extends over 16 amino acids. Unmatched junction bases numbered 5, after V lost 1 base and J lost 3 bases. Germline V gives CDR1 SGHVS, CDR2 FQNEAQ. The CDR3 reads CASSLVRQGAHTEAFF. The DNA of the CDR3 is TGTGCCAGCAGCTTAGTAAGACAGGGGGCGCACACTGAAGCTTTCTTT. Supplemented by reference TRBV7-8 and TRBJ1-1, the full variable domain reads GAGVSQSPRYKVAKRGQDVALRCDPISGHVSLFWYQQALGQGPEFLTYFQNEAQLDKSGLPSDRFFAERPEGSVSTLKIQRTQQEDSAVYLCASSLVRQGAHTEAFFGQGTRLTVV.

CDR3: CAIREGGDNEKLFF. For the CDR3, the DNA is TGTGCCATCAGGGAAGGAGGGGATAATGAAAAACTGTTTTTT. The chain uses TRBV10-3 and TRBJ1-4; D is possibly TRBD1 (5 bases). CDR1 and CDR2 (germline): ENHRY, SYGVKD. The V and J ends lost 6 bases and 4 bases respectively, with 12 bases between them. The CDR3 covers 14 residues.

The rearrangement uses TRBV6-5 and TRBJ2-1; the D is unclear. Trimming took 2 bases from V and 4 from J, leaving 12 bases between them. Germline loops: CDR1 MNHEY, CDR2 SVGAGI. This CDR3 spans 15 amino acids. The CDR3 loop reads CASSYDNNQYNEQFF. CDR3 nucleotides: TGTGCCAGCAGTTACGATAACAACCAGTACAATGAGCAGTTCTTC.

The CDR3 DNA reads TGTGCCAGCAGCTTAAACTTTGCTAACACTGAAGCTTTCTTT. Its translation: CASSLNFANTEAFF. J is TRBJ1-1 and V is TRBV11-2; no clear D gene. The CDR3 sequence is 14 residues long. CDR1 is SGHAT and CDR2 is FQNNGV in the germline V gene. The V end lost 2 bases, the J end lost 2 bases, and 9 bases lay between the germline ends.

The chain is built from TRBV7-2 and TRBJ1-4, with D unresolved. This CDR3 has 14 amino acids. V gave up 3 bases and J gave up 2 bases, with 7 bases separating them. Germline-derived CDR1 and CDR2 are SGHTA and FQGNSA. The DNA of the CDR3 is TGTGCCAGCAGCTTGGCCCCGACTAATGAAAAACTGTTTTTT. Translating gives CASSLAPTNEKLFF. Variable domain in full (rest from reference TRBV7-2 and TRBJ1-4): GAGVSQSPSNKVTEKGKDVELRCDPISGHTALYWYRQSLGQGLEFLIYFQGNSAPDKSGLPSDRFSAERTGGSVSTLTIQRTQQEDSAVYLCASSLAPTNEKLFFGSGTQLSVL.

The CDR3 loop is CASSLGPGPQPQHF. The DNA of the CDR3 is TGTGCCAGCAGCTTAGGGCCTGGTCCTCAGCCCCAGCATTTT. The rearrangement joins TRBV7-2 to TRBJ1-5; D is undetermined. CDR3 length: 14 amino acids. Trimming left V 1 base short and J 6 bases short, with 10 bases between. Germline V CDR1 and CDR2: SGHTA, FQGNSA.

CDR3 nucleotide sequence: TGTGCCAGCAGCTTAGCGAATAGCGGGAGCTACGAGCAGTACTTC. It codes for CASSLANSGSYEQYF. This chain links TRBV7-6 with TRBJ2-7; the match to TRBD2 covers 9 bases. In germline, CDR1 is SGHVS, CDR2 FNYEAQ. This CDR3 contains 15 residues. V dropped 0 bases and J dropped 3; count of bases not matched to a gene: 3.

V gene TRBV11-2 combines with J gene TRBJ2-6; D uncertain. V was shortened by 5 bases and J by 0 bases, with 8 bases between the two germline ends. The CDR3 spans 15 residues. Germline assignment: CDR1 SGHAT and CDR2 FQNNGV. This CDR3 reads CASSPGISGANVLTF. CDR3 in DNA: TGTGCCAGCAGCCCCGGTATCTCTGGGGCCAACGTCCTGACTTTC.

This rearrangement joins TRBV6-5 to TRBJ1-4, with 8 nucleotides matching TRBD1. V gave up 6 bases and J gave up 8 bases; unmatched junction bases: 11. CDR1 and CDR2 from the germline V gene are MNHEY and SVGAGI. The CDR3 is made up of 15 amino acids. The CDR3 region is CASSKTGGAQEKLFF. In DNA, the CDR3 is TGTGCCAGCAGCAAAACAGGGGGAGCTCAGGAAAAACTGTTTTTT.

This clone was seen a single time. This rearrangement joins TRBV14 to TRBJ1-1, with 10 bases that match TRBD1. Germline V gene lookup returns CDR1 SGHDN and CDR2 FVKESK. The V and J ends lost 3 bases and 1 base, in that order; junction bases with no gene match: 2. CDR3 length equals 15 residues. CDR3 sequence: CASSHRTGGNTEAFF. Here the CDR3 DNA reads TGTGCCAGCAGCCACCGGACAGGGGGGAACACTGAAGCTTTCTTT.

The chain joins TRBV4-3 to TRBJ2-7; D is undetermined. This CDR3 spans 15 amino acids. Germline CDR1 is LGHNA and CDR2 is YSLEER. V shed 0 bases and J shed 2 bases, with 11 bases lying between them. In DNA, the CDR3 is TGCGCCAGCAGCCAAGAAAGGCAGGTCCCCTACGAGCAGTACTTC. It encodes CASSQERQVPYEQYF.

The V call is TRBV13, the J call TRBJ1-1; no definite D call. In germline, CDR1 is PRHDT, CDR2 FYEKMQ (reference sequence). Trimming took 0 bases from V and 6 from J, leaving 5 bases between them. The CDR3 spans 12 residues. In nucleotides, the CDR3 is TGTGCCAGCAGCTTAGGGAGGTCTGAAGCTTTCTTT. Translated, it gives CASSLGRSEAFF.

The chain is built from TRBV11-2 and TRBJ1-5; D is perhaps TRBD1 (6 bases). This CDR3 is built from 13 residues. CDR1 SGHAT and CDR2 FQNNGV come from the germline V gene. V gave up 5 bases and J gave up 4 bases, with 9 bases separating them. As DNA, the CDR3 is TGTGCCAGCAGCACAGGGCCGAATCAGCCCCAGCATTTT. Translating it yields CASSTGPNQPQHF.

V is TRBV18 and J is TRBJ1-1; 8 bases line up with TRBD1. V gave up 4 bases and J gave up 1 base; unmatched junction bases: 2. Germline CDR1 is KGHSH and CDR2 is LQKENI. There are 14 residues in the CDR3. The CDR3 DNA reads TGTGCCAGCTCACTGGACAGGGAGAACACTGAAGCTTTCTTT. It yields the protein CASSLDRENTEAFF.